The clone carrying this TCR beta chain was seen a handful of times. The sample originates from a study of response to subunit inactivated influenza vaccine. The germline CDR1 and CDR2 sequences are MDHEN and SYDVKM. Trimming removed 6 bases at V and 6 bases at J, with 14 bases between. This CDR3 has 13 amino acids. Each CDR3 protein gets one entry after TCRdb re-called the RT-PCR reads with MiXCR. Of 250,000 to 350,000 distinct CDR3 sequences listed, about 20% are singletons. The clonotype was recovered from a man aged 45 to 75 who received an inactivated influenza vaccine. This chain joins TRBV28 and TRBJ2-5; the D is unclear. The sequenced sample was PBMCs from blood, obtained less than 22 months after vaccination. CDR3 nucleotide sequence: TGTGCCAGCAGCTTCGTGACAACGAAGACCCAGTACTTC. This encodes CASSFVTTKTQYF.